A selection of T cell receptor beta chains follows, all from one sample in a study of T cells expressing NK-cell markers. TCRdb re-called the 5' RACE reads and catalogs CDR3 proteins one per entry, DNA excluded. The ten most abundant clones cover under 4.5% of a sample with 550,000 to 600,000 distinct CDR3 sequences. Sequencing was done on a sample of blood T cells: a sorted CD56 or NKG2C T cell subset, CD4+ or CD8+ T cells, or bulk PBMC T cells (not recorded which). The receptors shown here come from a man between 18 and 29 years old in good health. CDR3s include the opening cysteine and the closing phenylalanine or tryptophan.

CDR3aa	v_gene	j_gene
CASSRTSGRSDTQYF	TRBV6-1	TRBJ2-3
CATSLSGGRQAEAFF	TRBV15	TRBJ1-1
CSAIPIAGGPSNEQFF	TRBV20-1	TRBJ2-1
CASSIDLQGALYQPQHF	TRBV19	TRBJ1-5
CSVVLAGGSSYEQYF	TRBV29-1	TRBJ2-7
CASSLGYIDSMNTEAFF	TRBV5-8	TRBJ1-1
CASSLDRVSAEAFF	TRBV7-2	TRBJ1-1
CSAWLAGTETDTQYF	TRBV29-1	TRBJ2-3
CASSFTGAREQFF	TRBV5-5	TRBJ2-1
CASSSRGNSYNEQFF	TRBV12-3/TRBV12-4	TRBJ2-1
CSARDTGLPNEQFF	TRBV20-1	TRBJ2-1
CASSSGTSLSSYNEQFF	TRBV12-3/TRBV12-4	TRBJ2-1
CATSTRRSQETQYF	TRBV15	TRBJ2-5
CASSLTSGRIYEQYF	TRBV27	TRBJ2-7
CSVWDRGAAEQFF	TRBV29-1	TRBJ2-1
CASSLWEMRATDEQFF	TRBV12-3/TRBV12-4	TRBJ2-1
CASSPILRSGNTGELFF	TRBV12-3/TRBV12-4	TRBJ2-2
CASSLGRDNQPQHF	TRBV5-1	TRBJ1-5
CASSSWGGTEQFF	TRBV7-2	TRBJ2-1
CSAKTWTGEYQETQYF	TRBV20-1	TRBJ2-5
CASSVEHGLAGAYEQFF	TRBV6-4	TRBJ2-1
CASSPQETQYF	TRBV18	TRBJ2-5
CASSSDTRGTGELFF	TRBV12-3/TRBV12-4	TRBJ2-2
CASSSGLLTDTQYF	TRBV11-1	TRBJ2-3
CASSMTSRSYEQYF	TRBV28	TRBJ2-7
CASSANYGYTF	TRBV9	TRBJ1-2
CASSFMGQLYEQYF	TRBV7-6	TRBJ2-7
CASSYSGTTGRDEQYF	TRBV6-5	TRBJ2-7
CATSRDPGRYTEAFF	TRBV15	TRBJ1-1